This TCR beta chain was retrieved from a study of CD4 T cells in relation to SARS-CoV-2 and coronaviruses. Study context: No peptide or an HIV-1 Nef peptide pool served as negative control. Findings and caveats of the study: Pre-pandemic and post-infection samples never came from the same donor.

The method was immunoSEQ multiplex PCR; TCRdb's version includes in-frame clones alone and lacks a portion of them. The sample consists of around 21,000 clones, roughly 66% of them appearing once. This clone turned up a few times. What it binds is unknown. CD4+ T cells from unexposed donors were obtained before the COVID-19 pandemic (2011-2018). CD4+ T cells were isolated from the cells after 10 days of culture. PBMCs were plated at around 2.1 million per well in IL-2-containing medium. Fresh IL-2 medium replaced half the medium on days 3 and 7. The sequence came from a human donor in good health. Material for sequencing was CD4+ T cells from PBMCs, cultured in vitro.

The CDR3 region is CASSLFPENTEAFF. The CDR3, as DNA: TGTGCCAGCAGCTTATTCCCTGAGAACACTGAAGCTTTCTTT. The chain is built from TRBV7-9 and TRBJ1-1; no definite D call. This CDR3 has 14 residues. Germline lookup yields CDR1 SEHNR and CDR2 FQNEAQ (reference sequence). Trimming removed 2 bases at V and 1 base at J, with 8 bases between.